The text below deals with one TCR beta chain. This specimen comes from a study of cytomegalovirus exposure and HLA in healthy donors. Assay used: immunoSEQ multiplex PCR; TCRdb lists only in-frame clones, some missing. This sample has 68,000 or so clones, with 90% to 95% found just once. The CDR3 length is 16 residues. CDR1 MNHEY and CDR2 SVGAGI come from the germline V gene. V lost 0 bases to trimming and J lost 4 bases, with 15 bases between them. Sequencing input: PBMCs. The TCR comes from a man aged 18 to 29 in good health and CMV-seronegative. This sequence joins TRBV6-5 and TRBJ1-2, with D possibly TRBD1 on 6 matching bases. The CDR3 DNA reads TGTGCCAGCAGTTACTCGCCTCGGACAGATACCTATGGCTACACCTTC. Its translation is CASSYSPRTDTYGYTF.